Listed below are T cell receptor beta chains from one sample, sequenced in a study of blood T cell repertoires in COVID-19. Clones were sequenced by immunoSEQ multiplex PCR, and TCRdb holds only the in-frame ones, with some missing. The sample holds around 260,000 clones, approximately 91% seen once. Sequencing was done on a sample of peripheral blood. These receptor sequences come from a woman aged 25 to 45 with COVID-19, enrolled during active disease. Both conserved end residues are part of each CDR3. Each record gives: J gene, V gene, CDR3 length, CDR3 protein.

TRBJ1-3 | TRBV19 | 17 | CASSPFPRDSSGNTIYF
TRBJ2-5 | TRBV10-2 | 13 | CASSFSVQETQYF
TRBJ1-2 | TRBV3-1/TRBV3-2 | 14 | CASSKIARAGGYTF
TRBJ2-1 | TRBV7-8 | 15 | CASSHGQGYYNEQFF
TRBJ1-3 | TRBV5-1 | 16 | CASSLGGTDSGNTIYF
TRBJ2-1 | TRBV5-1 | 11 | CASSCVNEQFF
TRBJ2-3 | TRBV19 | 16 | CASSKATSGSADTQYF
TRBJ2-7 | TRBV18 | 13 | CASSDLRGYEQYF
TRBJ1-2 | TRBV15 | 17 | CATSRDVAGRRAGGYTF
TRBJ1-6 | TRBV24-1 | 14 | CATTRSGGYSPLHF
TRBJ2-7 | TRBV9 | 13 | CASSVDQGKKQYF
TRBJ1-2 | TRBV2 | 13 | CASRPDRVYGYTF
TRBJ1-6 | TRBV19 | 17 | CASSVLDRAGQDSPLHF